These 21 T cell receptor beta chains share one sample of origin, sequenced in a study of blood T cells in healthy people across ages. It was with a sample-barcoded 5' primer and a J-beta primer mix that a second PCR of roughly 7 to 12 cycles was run. MiXCR, run by TCRdb on the 5' RACE reads, gives a single entry per CDR3 protein. Here the sample spans hundreds of thousands of distinct CDR3 sequences, 40% to 50% being singletons. The sample taken for sequencing was blood. All receptors come from a man at least 80 years old in good health.

This clonotype was seen only a few times. This chain links TRBV27 with TRBJ2-5, with 10 bases identical to TRBD1. Germline V gene lookup returns CDR1 MNHEY and CDR2 SMNVEV (reference sequence). Trimming at V came to 1 base and at J to 3 bases, leaving 5 bases not matched to a gene. The CDR3 runs to 16 residues. DNA of the CDR3: TGTGCCAGCAGTTTATTGGGACAGGGGACCGAAGAGACCCAGTACTTC. The encoded protein is CASSLLGQGTEETQYF.

This clonotype was found a few times. The chain joins TRBV5-5 to TRBJ2-5, with D possibly TRBD2 on 6 matching bases. V lost 4 bases to trimming and J lost 13 bases, with 23 bases between them. The length of the CDR3 is 14 residues. Germline CDR1 reads SGHKS; CDR2 reads YYEKEE (reference sequence). For the CDR3, the DNA is TGTGCCAGCAGCGCCGGCCCGGGCCAAGGGAGGTGGTACTTC. Translated, it gives CASSAGPGQGRWYF.

The chain links TRBV6-1 to TRBJ2-7; D not resolved. Germline loops: CDR1 MNHNS, CDR2 SASEGT. V gave up 3 bases and J gave up 4 bases, with 7 bases separating them. CDR3 length equals 12 residues. The CDR3 bases are TGTGCCAGCAGTGAGCGGATATACGAGCAGTACTTC. Protein sequence: CASSERIYEQYF.

The DNA for the CDR3 is TGTGCCAGCAGCGTAGCTTTGGGAGGCACTGAAGCTTTCTTT. Encoded protein: CASSVALGGTEAFF. V and J are TRBV9 and TRBJ1-1; D unclear. The CDR3 loop spans 14 amino acids. The ends were cut back, 0 bases at V and 4 bases at J, with 10 bases in the middle. CDR1 and CDR2 (germline): SGDLS, YYNGEE.

The gene calls are TRBV18 and TRBJ2-2; 7 bases agree with TRBD1. Germline trimming cut 5 bases from V and 4 bases from J; bases unmatched to any gene: 10. From germline, CDR1 is KGHSH and CDR2 LQKENI. The CDR3 has 16 amino acids. The chain's CDR3 is CASSNTPGQITGELFF. In nucleotides, the CDR3 is TGTGCCAGCTCAAACACACCGGGACAGATCACCGGGGAGCTGTTTTTT.

This clonotype has only a few counts. V is TRBV7-8 and J is TRBJ2-1; TRBD2 aligns across 8 bases. Germline V gene sequence: CDR1 SGHVS, CDR2 FQNEAQ. This CDR3 contains 15 residues. The V and J ends lost 5 bases and 9 bases, in that order; junction bases with no gene match: 12. Here the CDR3 DNA reads TGTGCCAGCAGCCAAGGACTAGCTGGGGAGGTTGAGCAGTTCTTC. It is translated as CASSQGLAGEVEQFF.

This clonotype was observed a handful of times. The J gene is TRBJ2-6, the V gene TRBV4-2, with TRBD1 matching over 7 bases. The V segment lost 3 bases and the J segment 3 bases; nucleotides outside the gene matches: 11. Germline CDR1 and CDR2: LGHNA and YNFKEQ. The CDR3 has 18 amino acids. The CDR3 is CASSHPPEDRLGANVLTF. The CDR3 nucleotides read TGTGCCAGCAGCCATCCCCCTGAGGACAGGCTTGGGGCCAACGTCCTGACTTTC.

This clonotype has ten or more counts. This chain joins TRBV12-3 or TRBV12-4 and TRBJ2-3, with 10 bases matching TRBD1. With 6 bases clipped from V and 5 bases from J, the junction kept 5 bases outside the gene matches. This CDR3 contains 14 residues. CDR3 bases: TGTGCCAGCAGCCCAGGACAGGGGGGAGATACGCAGTATTTT. Translated: CASSPGQGGDTQYF.

This clonotype was observed at least ten times. V gene TRBV4-2 combines with J gene TRBJ2-7; 10 nucleotides line up with TRBD2. The CDR3 extends over 17 amino acids. The V gene's germline CDR1 is LGHNA and CDR2 YNFKEQ. J gave up 3 bases and V 5 bases, and 13 bases lay outside the gene matches. CDR3 nucleotide sequence: TGTGCCAGCAGCAAAAGCGGGGGGGCCTACAGCGGCTACGAGCAGTACTTC. It yields the protein CASSKSGGAYSGYEQYF.

This chain's CDR3 is CASSFPRENEQFF. The CDR3 nucleotides read TGTGCCAGCAGTTTCCCCCGGGAGAATGAGCAGTTCTTC. V and J are TRBV28 and TRBJ2-1, with D possibly matching TRBD2 (6 bases). Trimming pared 3 bases from V and 7 bases from J, leaving 10 bases between. Germline V gene sequence: CDR1 MDHEN, CDR2 SYDVKM. The CDR3 is made up of 13 amino acids. The variable domain in full, completed from reference TRBV28 and TRBJ2-1, reads DVKVTQSSRYLVKRTGEKVFLECVQDMDHENMFWYRQDPGLGLRLIYFSYDVKMKEKGDIPEGYSVSREKKERFSLILESASTNQTSMYLCASSFPRENEQFFGPGTRLTVL.

This clonotype was found a few times. This rearrangement joins TRBV9 to TRBJ2-7, with 11 bases aligning to TRBD1. The V and J ends lost 1 base and 2 bases, in that order; junction bases with no gene match: 5. This CDR3 contains 16 residues. Germline values: CDR1 SGDLS, CDR2 YYNGEE. CDR3 nucleotides: TGTGCCAGCAGCGTAAAACCGGGACAGGGGGCCTACGAGCAGTACTTC. This sequence encodes CASSVKPGQGAYEQYF.

V gene TRBV7-2 combines with J gene TRBJ1-1; D may be TRBD1 (6 bases). CDR3 size: 13 residues. Trimming pared 2 bases from V and 7 bases from J, leaving 11 bases between. Germline lookup yields CDR1 SGHTA and CDR2 FQGNSA. CDR3 nucleotides: TGTGCCAGCAGCTTAACCGGACAGCTTGAAGCTTTCTTT. Translating gives CASSLTGQLEAFF.

This chain links TRBV11-2 with TRBJ2-3; TRBD2 matches at 9 bases. The CDR3 consists of 17 residues. V lost 2 bases to trimming and J lost 2 bases; unmatched junction nucleotides: 8. CDR1 is SGHAT, CDR2 FQNNGV, per germline. The CDR3 nucleotides read TGTGCCAGCAGCTTAAGGGGTGCTAGCGGGAACACAGATACGCAGTATTTT. Encoded protein: CASSLRGASGNTDTQYF.

A few counts support this clonotype. CDR3 residues: CASSWRQASYETQYF. The DNA for the CDR3 is TGTGCCAGCAGCTGGCGACAGGCATCCTATGAGACCCAGTACTTC. V gene TRBV7-9 combines with J gene TRBJ2-5, with D possibly matching TRBD1 (6 bases). The CDR3 runs 15 residues. Looked up from germline, CDR1 is SEHNR and CDR2 is FQNEAQ (reference sequence). V was shortened by 4 bases and J by 5 bases, with 17 bases between the two germline ends.

V and J are TRBV20-1 and TRBJ2-3; TRBD2 matches 13 bases. J lost 3 bases, V lost 6 bases, and 9 bases had no gene match. The CDR3 runs 16 residues. The germline V gene encodes CDR1 DFQATT and CDR2 SNEGSKA (reference sequence). The chain's CDR3 is CSARLATSGRTDTQYF. CDR3 bases: TGCAGTGCAAGACTGGCGACTAGCGGGAGGACAGATACGCAGTATTTT.

The rearrangement links TRBV27 to TRBJ2-4; either TRBD1 or TRBD2 may supply D (5 bases each). The J call may be incorrect, as the DNA end agrees better with TRBJ2-7. In germline, CDR1 is MNHEY, CDR2 SMNVEV (reference sequence). This CDR3 is built from 16 residues. DNA of the CDR3: TGTGCCAGCAGTTTATTTGGGGCCCGAGAGGGCTACGAGCAGTACTTC. Amino acids: CASSLFGAREGYEQYF.

This clonotype occurred once. V usage is TRBV5-1 and J usage is TRBJ2-7; 7 bases map to TRBD1. J gave up 7 bases and V 4 bases, and 14 bases lay outside the gene matches. From germline, CDR1 is SGHRS and CDR2 YFSETQ. This CDR3 contains 15 residues. CDR3 nucleotide sequence: TGCGCCAGCAGCCCACCCCGACAGGGTTACAATGAGCAGTACTTC. Encoded protein: CASSPPRQGYNEQYF.

This clonotype was counted ten times or more. The chain combines TRBV28 with TRBJ2-7, with D maybe TRBD1 (6 bases). Per germline, CDR1 MDHEN and CDR2 SYDVKM. V gave up 8 bases and J gave up 0 bases, with 11 bases separating them. CDR3 length: 13 residues. The CDR3: CASAQGSSYEQYF. The CDR3 DNA reads as TGTGCCAGCGCACAGGGTAGCTCCTACGAGCAGTACTTC.

This clonotype showed up just once. This rearrangement joins TRBV4-3 to TRBJ2-1; maybe TRBD1 (5 bases). Germline CDR1 LGHNA, CDR2 YSLEER. This CDR3 comprises 17 residues. V lost 0 bases to trimming and J lost 8 bases, with 20 bases between them. This CDR3 reads CASSQEFSVTDGDEQFF. CDR3 DNA: TGCGCCAGCAGCCAAGAATTCTCTGTGACAGACGGTGATGAGCAGTTCTTC.

The chain combines TRBV12-3 or TRBV12-4 with TRBJ1-2, with D perhaps matching TRBD1 (6 bases). The CDR3 spans 16 residues. The germline V and J ends were trimmed by 3 bases and 0 bases, with 14 bases remaining between them. The CDR3 here is CASSFGQGLTNYGYTF. CDR3 bases: TGTGCCAGCAGTTTTGGGCAGGGGCTGACTAACTATGGCTACACCTTC.

In its sample, this clonotype was seen many times. The chain is built from TRBV12-3 or TRBV12-4 and TRBJ2-1; 12 bases line up with TRBD2. With V trimmed by 10 bases and J by 3 bases, 25 bases remained unmatched. This CDR3 comprises 21 residues. This CDR3 reads CAIIQGSATSGRTPHYNEQFF. The CDR3 nucleotides read TGTGCCATCATACAGGGGAGCGCGACTAGCGGGAGAACCCCCCACTACAATGAGCAGTTCTTC.